This T cell receptor (beta chain) came from a study of T cells in narcolepsy. Across the study: Donors had narcolepsy type 1 or type 2, or were healthy controls. Findings of the study overall: In some patient and control memory CD4+ samples, autoreactive clones were absent. Comparing one patient's CSF and blood CD4+ clonotypes highlighted HCRT- and TRIB2-specific autoreactive clonotypes. Autoreactive clonotypes reportedly recurred in blood of same and different patients, not controls.

CDR3 size: 19 residues. Germline lookup yields CDR1 SGHRS and CDR2 YFSETQ. The J segment lost 4 bases and the V segment lost 4 bases, leaving 14 bases of the junction unmatched. In this sample, this clone turned up once. No antigen is known for it. Some clones are missing from TCRdb's copy, which holds only in-frame ones; the method was immunoSEQ multiplex PCR. The table lists approximately 30,000 clones, approximately 86% of them singletons, with 1% to 1.3% in the top ten. The sequence was obtained from a human donor with narcolepsy. The chain employs TRBV5-1 and TRBJ2-6, with TRBD1 identical over 10 bases. The material sequenced was CD45RA- memory CD4+ T cells from PBMCs. CDR3 loop: CASSPTGTGVLSGANVLTF. The CDR3 region has the DNA TGCGCCAGCAGCCCTACCGGGACAGGGGTGTTATCGGGGGCCAACGTCCTGACTTTC.